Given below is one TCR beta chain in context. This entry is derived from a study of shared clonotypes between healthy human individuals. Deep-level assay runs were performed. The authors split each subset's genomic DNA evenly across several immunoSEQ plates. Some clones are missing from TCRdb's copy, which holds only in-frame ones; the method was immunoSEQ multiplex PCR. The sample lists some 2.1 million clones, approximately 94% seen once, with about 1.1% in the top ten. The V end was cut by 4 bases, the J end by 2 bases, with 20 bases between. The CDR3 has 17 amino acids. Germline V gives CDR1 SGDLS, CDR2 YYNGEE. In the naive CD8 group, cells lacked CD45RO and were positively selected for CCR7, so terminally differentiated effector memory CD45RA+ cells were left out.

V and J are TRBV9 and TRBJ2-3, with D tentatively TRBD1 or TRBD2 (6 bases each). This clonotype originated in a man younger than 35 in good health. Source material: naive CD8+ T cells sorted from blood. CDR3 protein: CASSLLGSGAPTDTQYF. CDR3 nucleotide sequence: TGTGCCAGCAGCCTCTTGGGGTCGGGGGCTCCCACAGATACGCAGTATTTT.